One and the same sample provided the 32 T cell receptor beta chains below, sequenced in a study of blood T cell repertoires in COVID-19. TCRdb keeps only in-frame clones here, not all; method: immunoSEQ multiplex PCR. The table lists 350,000 or so clones, approximately 91% of them singletons, with approximately 1% in the top ten. The sequencing sample was made of PBMCs or T cells enriched from blood (not recorded which). The source is a woman aged 25 to 45 who had been exposed to COVID-19.

J is TRBJ1-6 and V is TRBV5-8, with TRBD1 matching 7 bases. The CDR3 loop spans 15 amino acids. Per germline, CDR1 SGHTS and CDR2 YDEGEE. J was trimmed by 8 bases and V by 4 bases; bases with no gene match: 9. The CDR3 is CASSGGTANDSPLHF. In DNA form, the CDR3 reads TGTGCCAGCAGCGGGGGGACAGCCAATGATTCACCCCTCCACTTT.

The chain uses TRBV12-3 or TRBV12-4 and TRBJ2-7; D ambiguous. V was shortened by 2 bases and J by 3 bases, with 8 bases between the two germline ends. The length of the CDR3 is 13 residues. DNA of the CDR3: TGTGCCAGCAGTTTACCGGGTATCTACGAGCAGTACTTC. It translates to CASSLPGIYEQYF.

V and J are TRBV28 and TRBJ2-1; no definite D call. The V end lost 3 bases, the J end lost 1 base, and 16 bases lay between the germline ends. The V gene's germline CDR1 is MDHEN and CDR2 SYDVKM. This CDR3 has 17 residues. The DNA for the CDR3 is TGTGCCAGCAGTTTCCCTCTTTACTCAAGTTCCTACAATGAGCAGTTCTTC. Translated, it gives CASSFPLYSSSYNEQFF. Full variable domain (missing parts from reference TRBV28 and TRBJ2-1): DVKVTQSSRYLVKRTGEKVFLECVQDMDHENMFWYRQDPGLGLRLIYFSYDVKMKEKGDIPEGYSVSREKKERFSLILESASTNQTSMYLCASSFPLYSSSYNEQFFGPGTRLTVL.

Details on this clone: Sequence at one end of the junction differs from germline and may be a read error. The chain employs TRBV6-5 and TRBJ1-2; maybe TRBD1 (5 bases). From germline, CDR1 is MNHEY and CDR2 SVGAGI. The CDR3 sequence is 11 residues long. CDR3 bases: TGTGCCAGCAGTTCAGGGCGTCGGGGGGCCTTC. Its translation: CASSSGRRGAF.

V is TRBV2 and J is TRBJ2-1; possible D gene TRBD1, 5 bases. Germline assignment: CDR1 SNHLY and CDR2 FYNNEI. The CDR3 is made up of 12 amino acids. V shed 2 bases and J shed 12 bases, with 11 bases lying between them. CDR3 loop: CASSEIRAGQFF. CDR3 in DNA: TGTGCCAGCAGTGAAATCAGGGCAGGGCAGTTCTTC. The complete variable domain, with remaining parts taken from reference TRBV2 and TRBJ2-1, reads EPEVTQTPSHQVTQMGQEVILRCVPISNHLYFYWYRQILGQKVEFLVSFYNNEISEKSEIFDDQFSVERPDGSNFTLKIRSTKLEDSAMYFCASSEIRAGQFFGPGTRLTVL.

The chain couples TRBV3-1 (or the pseudogene TRBV3-2) to TRBJ2-1, with a possible D match to TRBD2 (5 bases). Trimming pared 4 bases from V and 8 bases from J, leaving 21 bases between. Per the germline V gene, CDR1 is LGHDT and CDR2 is YNNKEL (reference sequence). This CDR3 has 16 residues. CDR3: CASSPSMGGRYDEQFF. CDR3 sequence (DNA): TGTGCCAGCAGCCCGTCTATGGGCGGGCGTTACGATGAGCAGTTCTTC.

The chain combines TRBV12-5 with TRBJ1-4, with a tentative D call TRBD1 (6 bases). This CDR3 is built from 14 residues. CDR1 is LGHNT and CDR2 is FRNRAP in the germline V gene. With 10 bases removed from V and 0 bases from J, the gap between germline ends came to 12 bases. The CDR3 nucleotides are TGTGCTACCACCCGGACAGCAACTAATGAAAAACTGTTTTTT. Its translation: CATTRTATNEKLFF.

The rearrangement joins TRBV6-1 to TRBJ1-1, with D perhaps TRBD1 (6 bases). Trimming left V 4 bases short and J 3 bases short, with 18 bases between. The CDR3 runs 16 residues. Germline V gene sequence: CDR1 MNHNS, CDR2 SASEGT. The DNA for the CDR3 is TGTGCCAGCAGTGGGAGGGGGGGTGAATGGGACACTGAAGCTTTCTTT. This sequence encodes CASSGRGGEWDTEAFF.

The chain has TRBV7-9 and TRBJ2-7; 9 nucleotides match TRBD1. J lost 3 bases, V lost 0 bases, and 9 bases had no gene match. This CDR3 has 17 amino acids. CDR1 is SEHNR, CDR2 FQNEAQ, per germline (reference sequence). The CDR3 sequence is CASSLALGTGGSYEQYF. As DNA, the CDR3 is TGTGCCAGCAGCTTAGCGCTGGGTACAGGGGGCAGCTACGAGCAGTACTTC.

This rearrangement joins TRBV29-1 to TRBJ2-1; D is perhaps TRBD1 (6 bases). Trimming left V 7 bases short and J 9 bases short, with 16 bases between. Looked up from germline, CDR1 is SQVTM and CDR2 is ANQGSEA. This CDR3 spans 12 amino acids. The CDR3 reads CSARQVRGEQFF. In DNA form, the CDR3 reads TGCAGCGCCCGACAGGTAAGAGGTGAGCAGTTCTTC.

J is TRBJ2-2 and V is TRBV24-1; possible D gene TRBD1, 7 bases. Deletions cut 4 bases from V and 2 bases from J, with 16 bases between. The CDR3 runs 17 residues. Germline CDR1 and CDR2: KGHDR and SFDVKD. CDR3 nucleotides: TGTGCCACCAGTGACCCGGGGGACAGCTATAACACCGGGGAGCTGTTTTTT. Translated, it gives CATSDPGDSYNTGELFF.

This clone was observed once. The chain joins TRBV29-1 to TRBJ2-2, with TRBD2 as a possible D gene (6 bases). Trimming removed 4 bases at V and 0 bases at J, with 9 bases between. This CDR3 comprises 14 residues. Germline V gene data show CDR1 as SQVTM and CDR2 as ANQGSEA. The CDR3 region has the DNA TGCAGCGTTGTGGGACTGCCGAACACCGGGGAGCTGTTTTTT. Protein: CSVVGLPNTGELFF.

The gene calls are TRBV11-2 and TRBJ2-1; D may be TRBD2 (5 bases). The CDR3 length is 14 residues. V was pared by 7 bases and J by 9 bases, with 19 bases between. Germline V gives CDR1 SGHAT, CDR2 FQNNGV. DNA for the CDR3: TGTGCCAGCACCCTAGTGGGGAGTGGTACTGAGCAGTTCTTC. Residues: CASTLVGSGTEQFF.

The gene calls are TRBV30 and TRBJ2-1; D remains unclear. The CDR3 loop spans 14 amino acids. Between the trimmed V and J ends, which lost 2 bases and 0 bases, there was a span of 8 bases. The germline V gene has CDR1 GTSNPN and CDR2 SVGIG (reference sequence). In DNA, the CDR3 is TGTGCCTGGAGTTGGGCCAGCTCCTACAATGAGCAGTTCTTC. As protein: CAWSWASSYNEQFF. Using reference TRBV30 and TRBJ2-1 for the parts outside the CDR3, the full variable domain is SQTIHQWPATLVQPVGSPLSLECTVEGTSNPNLYWYRQAAGRGLQLLFYSVGIGQISSEVPQNLSASRPQDRQFILSSKKLLLSDSGFYLCAWSWASSYNEQFFGPGTRLTVL.

This clone was recorded a few times. This chain connects TRBV11-3 to TRBJ1-1; no firm D call. V was trimmed by 0 bases and J by 0 bases, leaving 8 bases between them. Germline V gene lookup returns CDR1 SGHNT and CDR2 YENEEA. This CDR3 is 15 amino acids long. The DNA for the CDR3 is TGTGCCAGCAGCTTAGATCACAGAGTGAACACTGAAGCTTTCTTT. Translated, it gives CASSLDHRVNTEAFF.

The V call is TRBV29-1, the J call TRBJ1-2, with D perhaps matching TRBD1 (5 bases). CDR1 SQVTM and CDR2 ANQGSEA come from the germline V gene. The CDR3 length is 13 residues. V lost 4 bases and J 0 bases, leaving 9 bases between the germline ends. The CDR3 coding sequence is TGCAGCGTTGGGGAGGGGCCTAACTATGGCTACACCTTC. It specifies CSVGEGPNYGYTF.

The chain employs TRBV5-4 and TRBJ2-1; TRBD2 aligns across 8 bases. This CDR3 comprises 15 residues. The ends lost 5 bases at V and 2 bases at J; junction bases unmatched: 6. CDR1 is SGHNT, CDR2 YYREEE, per germline (reference sequence). CDR3 amino acids: CASRMAGGTYNEQFF. CDR3 nucleotides: TGTGCCAGCAGGATGGCGGGAGGTACCTACAATGAGCAGTTCTTC.

This chain uses TRBV7-2 with TRBJ1-6, with TRBD1 matching over 10 bases. CDR1 SGHTA and CDR2 FQGNSA come from the germline V gene. Trimming cost V 3 bases and J 5 bases; bases outside gene matches: 4. The CDR3 covers 16 residues. CDR3 in DNA: TGTGCCAGCAGCTTGACAGGGGGCATCAATAATTCACCCCTCCACTTT. Its protein product is CASSLTGGINNSPLHF.

The J gene is TRBJ2-2, the V gene TRBV28, with D tentatively TRBD2 (6 bases). Germline values: CDR1 MDHEN, CDR2 SYDVKM. The CDR3 runs 15 residues. V was shortened by 4 bases and J by 4 bases, with 13 bases between the two germline ends. In nucleotides, the CDR3 is TGTGCCAGCAGTTCGGAGGGAGGCTCCACCGGGGAGCTGTTTTTT. Its translation is CASSSEGGSTGELFF.

This chain uses TRBV5-1 with TRBJ1-6; D is unresolved. Germline CDR1 reads SGHRS; CDR2 reads YFSETQ. V dropped 0 bases and J dropped 4 bases, with 11 bases sitting between them. The CDR3 is made up of 16 amino acids. The CDR3 region has the DNA TGCGCCAGCAGCTTGGACAGTTTAGGATATAATTCACCCCTCCACTTT. Amino acid sequence: CASSLDSLGYNSPLHF.

The V gene is TRBV4-2, the J gene TRBJ2-1, with TRBD2 matching 13 bases. CDR1 LGHNA and CDR2 YNFKEQ come from the germline V gene. The CDR3 contains 16 residues. Losses at the gene ends were 4 bases for V and 12 bases for J; bases not matched to a gene: 12. As DNA, the CDR3 is TGTGCCAGCAGCCCTATTTCGGGGACTAGCGGGGACGGGCAGTTCTTC. It codes for CASSPISGTSGDGQFF.

The chain has TRBV11-2 and TRBJ2-1; D perhaps matches TRBD2 (5 bases). CDR3 size: 13 residues. Germline V gives CDR1 SGHAT, CDR2 FQNNGV. V was trimmed by 1 base and J by 9 bases, leaving 10 bases between them. The CDR3 DNA is TGTGCCAGCAGCTTAGGGCCTAGCCGTGAGCAGTTCTTC. Translation gives CASSLGPSREQFF.

This clone is a singleton in its sample. J is TRBJ2-3 and V is TRBV28; perhaps TRBD2 as D (6 bases). The CDR3 spans 15 residues. V lost 3 bases, J lost 1 base, and 11 bases lay in between. From germline, CDR1 is MDHEN and CDR2 SYDVKM. The CDR3 loop reads CASSLGGARTDTQYF. In nucleotides, the CDR3 is TGTGCCAGCAGTTTGGGCGGGGCCCGCACAGATACGCAGTATTTT.

The rearrangement uses TRBV24-1 and TRBJ1-3, with no clear D. From germline, CDR1 is KGHDR and CDR2 SFDVKD. The germline V and J ends were trimmed by 5 bases and 1 base, with 11 bases remaining between them. The CDR3 totals 15 residues. In nucleotides, the CDR3 is TGTGCCACCAGTGGTATGGGCCAGTCTGGAAACACCATATATTTT. Translation: CATSGMGQSGNTIYF.

The chain has TRBV2 and TRBJ2-2, with 8 bases that match TRBD2. CDR3 length: 16 amino acids. Germline trimming cut 2 bases from V and 4 bases from J; bases unmatched to any gene: 6. Germline V gene lookup returns CDR1 SNHLY and CDR2 FYNNEI. CDR3 nucleotides: TGTGCCAGCAGTGAATTGAGACTAGCGACCACCGGGGAGCTGTTTTTT. Protein: CASSELRLATTGELFF.

The gene calls are TRBV28 and TRBJ1-5, with 7 bases that match TRBD1. V shed 4 bases and J 4 bases; nucleotides not matched to a gene: 4. The CDR3 runs 14 residues. CDR1 MDHEN and CDR2 SYDVKM come from the germline V gene. CDR3 DNA: TGTGCCAGCAGTTACGGGACAGCTAATCAGCCCCAGCATTTT. Translated: CASSYGTANQPQHF.

The genes are TRBV6-2 or TRBV6-3 and TRBJ2-5; no definite D call. Trimming stripped 2 bases from V and 4 bases from J, with 11 bases between. Germline V gene data show CDR1 as MNHEY and CDR2 as SVGEGT. There are 14 residues in the CDR3. CDR3 amino acids: CASSYGPNGETQYF. CDR3 bases: TGTGCCAGCAGTTACGGGCCAAACGGAGAGACCCAGTACTTC.

This rearrangement joins TRBV7-9 to TRBJ1-1; 9 positions match TRBD1. After removal of 3 bases from V and 7 bases from J, the junction contained 6 bases not matched to a gene. From germline, CDR1 is SEHNR and CDR2 FQNEAQ (reference sequence). The CDR3 runs to 14 residues. CDR3 protein: CASSFGGQGSEAFF. Here the CDR3 DNA reads TGTGCCAGCAGCTTCGGGGGACAGGGTAGTGAAGCTTTCTTT. The full variable domain, completed using reference TRBV7-9 and TRBJ1-1, is DTGVSQNPRHKITKRGQNVTFRCDPISEHNRLYWYRQTLGQGPEFLTYFQNEAQLEKSRLLSDRFSAERPKGSFSTLEIQRTEQGDSAMYLCASSFGGQGSEAFFGQGTRLTVV.

The V gene is TRBV5-1, the J gene TRBJ1-1; TRBD1 agrees at 8 bases. V was pared by 3 bases and J by 1 base, with 8 bases of the junction left unmatched. Germline CDR1 is SGHRS and CDR2 is YFSETQ. The CDR3 loop spans 16 amino acids. The DNA of the CDR3 is TGCGCCAGCAGCTACTGGACAGGGTCAGGGAACACTGAAGCTTTCTTT. Amino acids: CASSYWTGSGNTEAFF.

This sequence joins TRBV5-1 and TRBJ2-1; 7 nucleotides agree with TRBD1. This CDR3 has 14 amino acids. Trimming cost V 5 bases and J 5 bases; bases outside gene matches: 7. In germline, CDR1 is SGHRS, CDR2 YFSETQ. The CDR3 DNA sequence: TGCGCCAGCAGAATCGGGACAGCGAACAATGAGCAGTTCTTC. It specifies CASRIGTANNEQFF.

The count of this clone is one. J is TRBJ2-3 and V is TRBV30, with 15 nucleotides matching TRBD2. The trim removed 2 bases at V and 6 bases at J, leaving 3 bases unmatched. The germline gives CDR1 GTSNPN, CDR2 SVGIG (reference sequence). CDR3 length equals 15 residues. This chain's CDR3 is CAWSTGTSGGDTQYF. CDR3 DNA: TGTGCCTGGAGTACCGGGACTAGCGGGGGGGATACGCAGTATTTT.

Of note for this clone: One end of the junction does not line up with germline, which may come from a read error. The J gene is TRBJ2-2, the V gene TRBV27; 8 bases line up with TRBD1. In germline, CDR1 is MNHEY, CDR2 SMNVEV (reference sequence). The CDR3 runs to 15 residues. The CDR3 DNA reads as TGTGCCAGCAGTAGACAGGGGTCGGTGGACCGGGGAGCTGTTTTT. Translating it yields CASSRQGSVDRGAVF.